The TCR beta chain described here comes from a study of PD-1 blockade in classical Hodgkin lymphoma (dated by TCRdb to the early 2020s). Study-wide context: Nivolumab dosing was 3 mg/kg intravenously every 2 weeks, continuing until either disease progression or unacceptable toxicity. A peripheral blood immune signature of response to PD-1 blockade in classical Hodgkin lymphoma was defined using TCR beta sequencing and CyTOF.

Study-wide conclusions, independent of this receptor: Baseline TCR diversity was reported to be lower in newly diagnosed patients than in healthy donors, and even lower in relapsed/refractory patients. Lower diversity was seen in patients whose nivolumab began less than 1 year after ASCT, and these patients were left out of later analyses so that immune reconstitution would not confound the results. The study covered only a single clinical trial cohort, and the causes of the repertoire differences, possibly disease activity or prior therapy, were still not defined. By C4D1, a significant rise was seen in CD4+ TCR diversity but not in CD8+ TCR diversity (p=0.0027 vs p=0.16), and the rise was most apparent among complete responders (p=0.02). Trial patients with a complete response had baseline diversity similar to that of newly diagnosed patients, while partial responders and progressors had significantly lower diversity.

The sample's time point label is to be understood as: cycle 2 day 1 (C2D1) of nivolumab. Every trial patient had relapsed after autologous stem cell transplantation, and cohorts A, B and C differed in prior brentuximab vedotin exposure. The trial cohort comprised 60 or so patients with relapsed/refractory classical Hodgkin lymphoma whose best overall responses were complete response, partial response or progressive disease. In the multi-cohort phase II CheckMate 205 trial, trial patients received single-agent nivolumab. Best overall response was determined by an independent review committee according to the 2007 International Working Group response criteria. PBMCs from the trial were collected at three points: immediately before nivolumab initiation (C1D1), and during therapy at cycle 2 day 1 and cycle 4 day 1. After peripheral blood was drawn into 8 mL Vacutainer Cell Preparation Tubes, PBMCs were isolated by centrifugation and then cryopreserved.

Comment on this clone: It lacks a known antigen. Base-call qualities are not available, and no considerably larger clone is one nucleotide away.

Genomic DNA was extracted with the Qiagen DNeasy kit from unsorted PBMCs and from negatively selected CD4+ and CD8+ fractions. TCR beta CDR3 regions were amplified by immunoSEQ multiplex PCR using primers annealing to V and J segments. A synthetic immune receptor repertoire was used to minimize amplification bias, and any residual bias was removed computationally once sequencing was done. The authors processed their data as follows. Repertoire diversity was quantified as the Shannon entropy index using custom Python scripts. Unsorted, CD4+ and CD8+ repertoires were analyzed separately, except in combined analyses where CD4+ and CD8+ sequences were merged in silico. A clone was considered expanded if an increase in frequency of at least 2-fold after treatment relative to C1D1 was found, and a pseudocount of 0.5 was applied to clones undetected at baseline. Clones with 0 or 1 copy at C1D1 were defined as singleton clones, while clones with 2 or more copies were defined as non-singleton clones. Clones expanded in unsorted samples were labelled as CD4+, CD8+ or unknown by matching protein sequences in sorted samples from the same patient. Wilcoxon tests were applied to paired samples to test diversity changes from C1D1 to C4D1. Imported from immuneACCESS, the table was reduced by TCRdb to in-frame sequences with V and J called. These copies leave out some clones; in studies compared against another copy, an unresolved V gene accounts for under half, and the cause of the remainder is not known. V, J and clone size were drawn from that table, and D and trimming were deduced from the DNA. In this sample the table shows about 86,000 clones, 89% of which occur a single time. Approximately 12% of the sample comes from the top ten.

The CDR3 goes from the cysteine to the phenylalanine over 14 residues. Only CDR3 DNA remains: 42 bases, in frame from the first base. Based on the germline V gene, the CDR1 and CDR2 sequences are MGHRA and YSYEKL. V loses 1 base, J loses 2 bases, and the germline ends lie 9 bases apart. The rearranged segments are TRBV4-1 and TRBJ2-7; TRBD2 could be the D gene, as 5 bases match. The receptor was derived from a human donor with classical Hodgkin lymphoma. The material sequenced was peripheral blood mononuclear cells (PBMCs), taken before the second cycle of nivolumab. The CDR3 protein is CASSQGGSAYEQYF. The DNA reads as follows: TGCGCCAGCAGCCAAGGGGGTAGCGCCTACGAGCAGTACTTC.